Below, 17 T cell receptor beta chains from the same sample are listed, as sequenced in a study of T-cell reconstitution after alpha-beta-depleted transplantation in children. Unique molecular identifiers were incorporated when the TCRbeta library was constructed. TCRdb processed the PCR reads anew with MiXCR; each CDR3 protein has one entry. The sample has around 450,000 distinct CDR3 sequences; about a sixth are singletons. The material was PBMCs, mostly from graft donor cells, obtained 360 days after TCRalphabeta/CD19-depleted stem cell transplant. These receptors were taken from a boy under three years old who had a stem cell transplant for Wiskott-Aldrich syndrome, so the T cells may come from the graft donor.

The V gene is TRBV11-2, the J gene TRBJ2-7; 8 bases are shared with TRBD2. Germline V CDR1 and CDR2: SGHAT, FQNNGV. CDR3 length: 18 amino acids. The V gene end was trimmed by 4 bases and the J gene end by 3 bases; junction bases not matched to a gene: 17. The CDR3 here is CASSSLKPTSREGYEQYF. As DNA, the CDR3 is TGTGCCAGCAGCTCCCTAAAACCGACTAGCCGGGAGGGCTACGAGCAGTACTTC.

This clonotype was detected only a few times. CDR3 residues: CATSDITTGVNEQFF. For the CDR3, the DNA is TGTGCCACCAGTGATATAACTACAGGGGTGAATGAGCAGTTCTTC. This chain joins TRBV24-1 and TRBJ2-1; 7 positions match TRBD1. The CDR3 sequence is 15 residues long. CDR1 and CDR2 (germline): KGHDR, SFDVKD. The J segment lost 7 bases and the V segment lost 3 bases, leaving 8 bases of the junction unmatched.

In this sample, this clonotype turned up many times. CDR3 DNA sequence: TGTGCCAGCAGTTCCCGGGGGGGGCGGTCCTACGAGCAGTACTTC. Translated, it gives CASSSRGGRSYEQYF. V gene TRBV12-3 or TRBV12-4 combines with J gene TRBJ2-7, with 8 bases aligning to TRBD2. Unmatched junction bases numbered 6, after V lost 4 bases and J lost 1 base. The CDR3 is 15 amino acids.

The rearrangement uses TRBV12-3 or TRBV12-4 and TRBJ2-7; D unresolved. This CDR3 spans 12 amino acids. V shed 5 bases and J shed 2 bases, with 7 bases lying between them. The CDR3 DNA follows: TGTGCCAGCAGTCCCAGGACCTACGAGCAGTACTTC. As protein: CASSPRTYEQYF.

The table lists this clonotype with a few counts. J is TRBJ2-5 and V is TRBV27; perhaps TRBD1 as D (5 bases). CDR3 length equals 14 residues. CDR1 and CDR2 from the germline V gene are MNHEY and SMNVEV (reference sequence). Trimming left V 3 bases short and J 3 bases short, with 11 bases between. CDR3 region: CASSFRQSKETQYF. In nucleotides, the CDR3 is TGTGCCAGCAGTTTTCGACAGTCAAAAGAGACCCAGTACTTC.

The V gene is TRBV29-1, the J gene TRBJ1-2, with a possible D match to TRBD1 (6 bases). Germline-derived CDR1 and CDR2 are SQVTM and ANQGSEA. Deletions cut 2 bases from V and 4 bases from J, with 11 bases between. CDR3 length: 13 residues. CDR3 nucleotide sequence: TGCAGCGTTGAATCCGACAGGTTCTATGGCTACACCTTC. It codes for CSVESDRFYGYTF. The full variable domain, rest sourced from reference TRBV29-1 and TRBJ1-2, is SAVISQKPSRDICQRGTSLTIQCQVDSQVTMMFWYRQQPGQSLTLIATANQGSEATYESGFVIDKFPISRPNLTFSTLTVSNMSPEDSSIYLCSVESDRFYGYTFGSGTRLTVV.

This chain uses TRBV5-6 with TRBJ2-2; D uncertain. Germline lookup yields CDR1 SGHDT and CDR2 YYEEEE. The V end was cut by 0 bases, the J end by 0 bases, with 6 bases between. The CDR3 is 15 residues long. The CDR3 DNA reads TGTGCCAGCAGCTTGGTCCCCCCGAACACCGGGGAGCTGTTTTTT. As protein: CASSLVPPNTGELFF.

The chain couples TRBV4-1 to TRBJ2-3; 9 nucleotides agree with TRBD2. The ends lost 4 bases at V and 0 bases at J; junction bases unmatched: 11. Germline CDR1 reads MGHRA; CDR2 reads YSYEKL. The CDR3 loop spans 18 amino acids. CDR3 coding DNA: TGCGCCAGCAGCCGAGGGACTAGCTCTACTTCTAGCACAGATACGCAGTATTTT. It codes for CASSRGTSSTSSTDTQYF.

CDR3 sequence: CASSLPRDILTGELFF. The DNA of the CDR3 is TGTGCCAGCAGTTTACCCCGGGACATCCTCACCGGGGAGCTGTTTTTT. The chain carries TRBV28 and TRBJ2-2; D is perhaps TRBD1 (6 bases). The V end was cut by 2 bases, the J end by 4 bases, with 14 bases between. The CDR3 contains 16 residues. CDR1 is MDHEN and CDR2 is SYDVKM in the germline V gene.

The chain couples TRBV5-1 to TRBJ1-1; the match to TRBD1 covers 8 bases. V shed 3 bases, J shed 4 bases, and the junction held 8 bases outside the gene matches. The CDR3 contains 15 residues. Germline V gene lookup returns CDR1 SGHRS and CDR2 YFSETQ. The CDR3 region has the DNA TGCGCCAGCAGCTACCTGACAGGGGTTGCCACTGAAGCTTTCTTT. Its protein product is CASSYLTGVATEAFF.

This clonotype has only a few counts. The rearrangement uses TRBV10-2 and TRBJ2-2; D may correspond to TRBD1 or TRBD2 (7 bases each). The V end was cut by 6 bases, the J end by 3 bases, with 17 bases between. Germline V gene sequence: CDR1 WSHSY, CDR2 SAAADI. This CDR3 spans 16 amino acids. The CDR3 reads CASRLQGGAYTGELFF. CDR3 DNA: TGCGCCAGCAGGCTCCAGGGGGGGGCCTACACCGGGGAGCTGTTTTTT.

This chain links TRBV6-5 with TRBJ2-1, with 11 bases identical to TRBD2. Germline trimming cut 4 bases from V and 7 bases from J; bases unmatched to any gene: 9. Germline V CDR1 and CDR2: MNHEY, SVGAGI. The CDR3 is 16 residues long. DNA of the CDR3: TGTGCCAGCAGTTCTCACTTAGCGGGGGGGATGAATGAGCAGTTCTTC. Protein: CASSSHLAGGMNEQFF.

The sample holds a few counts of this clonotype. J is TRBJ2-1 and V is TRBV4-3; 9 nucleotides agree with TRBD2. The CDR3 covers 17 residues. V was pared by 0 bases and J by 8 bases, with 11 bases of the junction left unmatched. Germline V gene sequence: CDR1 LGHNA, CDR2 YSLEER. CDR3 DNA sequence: TGCGCCAGCAGCCAAGACCCGGGACTAGCCCGAGGGGATGAGCAGTTCTTC. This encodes CASSQDPGLARGDEQFF.

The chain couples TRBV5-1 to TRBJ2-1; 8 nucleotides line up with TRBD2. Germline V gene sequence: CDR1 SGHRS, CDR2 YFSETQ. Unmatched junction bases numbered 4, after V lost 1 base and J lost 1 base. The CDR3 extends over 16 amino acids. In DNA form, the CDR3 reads TGCGCCAGCAGCTTGTCCGGGGGGGCGTCCTACAATGAGCAGTTCTTC. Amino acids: CASSLSGGASYNEQFF.

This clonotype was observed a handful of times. CDR3 region: CASSRGRVGGANVLTF. The CDR3, as DNA: TGTGCCAGCAGCCGGGGCAGGGTCGGTGGGGCCAACGTCCTGACTTTC. The chain uses TRBV2 and TRBJ2-6; the D gene could be TRBD1 or TRBD2 (5 bases each). The CDR3 consists of 16 residues. The germline V gene encodes CDR1 SNHLY and CDR2 FYNNEI. The V end was cut by 6 bases, the J end by 3 bases, with 15 bases between. Together with reference TRBV2 and TRBJ2-6, the CDR3 gives the full variable domain: EPEVTQTPSHQVTQMGQEVILRCVPISNHLYFYWYRQILGQKVEFLVSFYNNEISEKSEIFDDQFSVERPDGSNFTLKIRSTKLEDSAMYFCASSRGRVGGANVLTFGAGSRLTVL.

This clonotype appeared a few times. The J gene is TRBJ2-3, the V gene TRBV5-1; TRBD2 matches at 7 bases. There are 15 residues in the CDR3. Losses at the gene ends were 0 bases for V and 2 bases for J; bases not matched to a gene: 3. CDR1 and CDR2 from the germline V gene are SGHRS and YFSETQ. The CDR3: CASSLVSGYTDTQYF. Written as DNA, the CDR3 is TGCGCCAGCAGCTTGGTTAGCGGGTACACAGATACGCAGTATTTT.

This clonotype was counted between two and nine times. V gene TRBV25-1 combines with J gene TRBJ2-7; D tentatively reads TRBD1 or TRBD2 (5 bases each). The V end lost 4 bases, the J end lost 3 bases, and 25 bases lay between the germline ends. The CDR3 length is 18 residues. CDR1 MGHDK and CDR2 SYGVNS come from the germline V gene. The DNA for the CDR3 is TGTGCCAGCAGTGCAAGCCGAGGTGGGGACGGTTATCACTACGAGCAGTACTTC. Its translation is CASSASRGGDGYHYEQYF.